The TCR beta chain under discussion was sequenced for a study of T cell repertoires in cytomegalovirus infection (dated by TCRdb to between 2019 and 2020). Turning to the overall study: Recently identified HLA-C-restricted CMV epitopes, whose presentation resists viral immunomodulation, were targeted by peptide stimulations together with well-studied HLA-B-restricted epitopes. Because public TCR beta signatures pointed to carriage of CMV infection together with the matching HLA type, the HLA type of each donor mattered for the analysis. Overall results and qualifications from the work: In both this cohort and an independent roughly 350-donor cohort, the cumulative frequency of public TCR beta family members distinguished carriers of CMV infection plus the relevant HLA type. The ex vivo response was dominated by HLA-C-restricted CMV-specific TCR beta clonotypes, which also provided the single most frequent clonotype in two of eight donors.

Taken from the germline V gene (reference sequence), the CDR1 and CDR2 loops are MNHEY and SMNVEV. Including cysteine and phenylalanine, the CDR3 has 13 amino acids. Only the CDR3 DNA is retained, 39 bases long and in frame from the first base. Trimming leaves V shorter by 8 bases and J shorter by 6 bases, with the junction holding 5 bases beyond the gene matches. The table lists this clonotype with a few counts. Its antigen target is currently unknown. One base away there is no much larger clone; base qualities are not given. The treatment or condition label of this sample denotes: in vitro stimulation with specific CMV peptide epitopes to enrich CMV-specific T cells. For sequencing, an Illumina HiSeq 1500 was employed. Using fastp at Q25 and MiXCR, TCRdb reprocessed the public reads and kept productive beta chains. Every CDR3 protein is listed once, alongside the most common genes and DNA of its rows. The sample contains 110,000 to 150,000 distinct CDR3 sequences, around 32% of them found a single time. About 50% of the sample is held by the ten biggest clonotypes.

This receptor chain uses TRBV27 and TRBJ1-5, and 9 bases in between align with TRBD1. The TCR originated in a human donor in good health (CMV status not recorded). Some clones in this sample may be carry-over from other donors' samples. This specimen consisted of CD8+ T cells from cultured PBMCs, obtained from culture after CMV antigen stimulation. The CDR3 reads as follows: CASWDRASQPQHF. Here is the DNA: TGTGCCAGCTGGGACAGGGCGAGTCAGCCCCAGCATTTT.